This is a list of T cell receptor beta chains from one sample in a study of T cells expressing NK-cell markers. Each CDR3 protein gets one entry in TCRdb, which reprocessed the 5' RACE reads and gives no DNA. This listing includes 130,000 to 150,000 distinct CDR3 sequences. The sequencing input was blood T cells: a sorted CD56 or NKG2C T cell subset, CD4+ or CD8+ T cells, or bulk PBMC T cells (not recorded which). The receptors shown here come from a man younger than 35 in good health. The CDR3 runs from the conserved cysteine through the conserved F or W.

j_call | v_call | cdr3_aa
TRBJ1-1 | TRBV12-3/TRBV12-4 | CASKSAGGTEAFF
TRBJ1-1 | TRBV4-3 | CASSQDTGSEAFF
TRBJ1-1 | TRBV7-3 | CASSTNRGNTEAFF
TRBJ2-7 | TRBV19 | CASSGERSYEQYF
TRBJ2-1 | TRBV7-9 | CASSLGWGANNEQFF
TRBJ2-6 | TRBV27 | CASSPRGTGPWGANVLTF
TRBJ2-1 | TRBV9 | CASSLIVGEQFF
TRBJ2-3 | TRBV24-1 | CATSDRTTSGSTDTQYF
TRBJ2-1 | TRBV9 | CASSAPQYNEQFF
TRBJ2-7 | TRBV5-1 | CASSLWGDDEQYF
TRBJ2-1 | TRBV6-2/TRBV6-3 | CASALAGYNEQFF
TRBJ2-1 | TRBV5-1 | CASSHGQGLAALYNEQFF
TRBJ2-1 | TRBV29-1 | CSVDSSGEYNEQFF
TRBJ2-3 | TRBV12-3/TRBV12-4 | CASSFYRGASTDTQYF
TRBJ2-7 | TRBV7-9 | CASSLVRTATYEQYF
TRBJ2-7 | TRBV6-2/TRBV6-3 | CASSRGISGPGEQYF
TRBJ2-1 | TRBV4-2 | CASSQEVTYNEQFF
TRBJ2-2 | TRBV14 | CASSHGTSEPGELFF
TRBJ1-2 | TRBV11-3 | CASSLVGANYGYTF
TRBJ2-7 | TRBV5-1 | CASRVIPYEQYF
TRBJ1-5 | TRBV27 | CASRPNSFNQPQHF
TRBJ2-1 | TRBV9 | CASSDPRGTGGDEQFF
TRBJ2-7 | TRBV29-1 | CSVAEREATYEQYF
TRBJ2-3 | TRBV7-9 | CASSLGQEDTQYF
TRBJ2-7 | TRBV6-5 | CASSYELGLAGTYREQYF
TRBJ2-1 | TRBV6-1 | CASSEVASGSNEQFF
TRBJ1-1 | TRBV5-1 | CASSLGGQMRAEAFF
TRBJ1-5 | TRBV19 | CASSQNGGWDQPQHF
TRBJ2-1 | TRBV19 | CASSFTSGRRSYNEQFF
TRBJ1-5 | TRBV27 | CASSFGTGIYSNQPQHF
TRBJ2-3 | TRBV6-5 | CASSYSFSGAGDTQYF
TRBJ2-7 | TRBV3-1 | CASSDLTGAYEQYF
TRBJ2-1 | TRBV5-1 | CASSGQAVNEQFF
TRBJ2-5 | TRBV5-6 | CASSTGTGILETQYF
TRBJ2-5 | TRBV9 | CASSADGGQDQETQYF
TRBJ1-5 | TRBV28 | CASSYTGNQPQHF
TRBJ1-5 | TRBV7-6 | CASSLVAGGNQPQHF
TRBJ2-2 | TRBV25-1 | CASSELGQEELFF
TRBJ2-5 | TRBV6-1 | CASTGTTQETQYF
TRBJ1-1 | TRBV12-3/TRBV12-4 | CASSTSSPEAFF
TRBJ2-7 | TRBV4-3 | CASSRSGGGDYEQYF